This TCR beta chain was observed in a study of T cells in Graves' hyperthyroidism and ophthalmopathy. This clonotype was counted many times. V was clipped by 5 bases and J by 2 bases, with 9 bases between them. Germline-derived CDR1 and CDR2 are LNHNV and YYDKDF (reference sequence). The CDR3 runs 13 residues. Amplified regions were TCR beta CDR3 sequences from RNA transcripts. A set of HTBI primers served as the primers for a first-round RT-PCR of the TCR CDR3. TCRdb processed the multiplex PCR reads anew with MiXCR; each CDR3 protein has one entry. The table records over 700,000 distinct CDR3 sequences, over 35% of them present only once.

The TCR was taken from a man younger than 30 with Graves' hyperthyroidism. V is TRBV15 and J is TRBJ2-5, with D perhaps TRBD2 (6 bases). The sample taken for sequencing was blood. CDR3 in amino acids: CATSRGTQETQYF. In DNA form, the CDR3 reads TGTGCCACCAGCCGCGGGACGCAAGAGACCCAGTACTTC. Complete variable domain (other parts from reference TRBV15 and TRBJ2-5): DAMVIQNPRYQVTQFGKPVTLSCSQTLNHNVMYWYQQKSSQAPKLLFHYYDKDFNNEADTPDNFQSRRPNTSFCFLDIRSPGLGDTAMYLCATSRGTQETQYFGPGTRLLVL.